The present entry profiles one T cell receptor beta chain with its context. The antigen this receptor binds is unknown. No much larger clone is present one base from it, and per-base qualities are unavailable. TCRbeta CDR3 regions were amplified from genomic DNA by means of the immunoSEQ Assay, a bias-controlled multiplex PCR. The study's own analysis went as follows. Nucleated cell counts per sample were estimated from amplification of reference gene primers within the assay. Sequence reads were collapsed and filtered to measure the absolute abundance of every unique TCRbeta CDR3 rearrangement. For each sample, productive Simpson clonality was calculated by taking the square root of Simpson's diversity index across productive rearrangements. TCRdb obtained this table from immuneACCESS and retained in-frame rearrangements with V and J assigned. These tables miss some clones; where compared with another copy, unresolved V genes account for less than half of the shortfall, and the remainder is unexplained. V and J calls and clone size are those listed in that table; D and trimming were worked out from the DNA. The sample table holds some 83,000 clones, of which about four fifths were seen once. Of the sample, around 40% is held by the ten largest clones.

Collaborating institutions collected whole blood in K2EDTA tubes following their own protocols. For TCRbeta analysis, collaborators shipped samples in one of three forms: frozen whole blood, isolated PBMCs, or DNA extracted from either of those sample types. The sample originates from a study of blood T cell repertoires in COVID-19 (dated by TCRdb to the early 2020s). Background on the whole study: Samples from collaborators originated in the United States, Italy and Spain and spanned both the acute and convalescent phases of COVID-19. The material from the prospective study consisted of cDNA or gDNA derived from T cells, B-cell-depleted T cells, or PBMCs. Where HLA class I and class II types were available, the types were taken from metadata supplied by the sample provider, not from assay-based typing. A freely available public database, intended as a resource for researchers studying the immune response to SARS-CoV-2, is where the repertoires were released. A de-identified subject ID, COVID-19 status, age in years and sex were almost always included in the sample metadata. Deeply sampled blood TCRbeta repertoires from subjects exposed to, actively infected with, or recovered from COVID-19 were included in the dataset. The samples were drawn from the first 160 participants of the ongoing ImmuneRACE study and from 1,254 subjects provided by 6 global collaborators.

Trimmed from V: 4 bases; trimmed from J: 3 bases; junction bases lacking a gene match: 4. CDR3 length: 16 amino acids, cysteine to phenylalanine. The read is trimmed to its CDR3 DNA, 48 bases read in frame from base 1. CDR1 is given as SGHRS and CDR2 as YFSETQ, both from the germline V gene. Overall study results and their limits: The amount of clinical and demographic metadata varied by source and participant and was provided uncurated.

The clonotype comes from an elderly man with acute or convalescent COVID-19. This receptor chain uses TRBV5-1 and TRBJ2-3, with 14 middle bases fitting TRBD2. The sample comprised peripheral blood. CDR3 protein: CASSAGLAGVTDTQYF. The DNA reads TGCGCCAGCAGCGCGGGACTAGCGGGAGTAACAGATACGCAGTATTTT.